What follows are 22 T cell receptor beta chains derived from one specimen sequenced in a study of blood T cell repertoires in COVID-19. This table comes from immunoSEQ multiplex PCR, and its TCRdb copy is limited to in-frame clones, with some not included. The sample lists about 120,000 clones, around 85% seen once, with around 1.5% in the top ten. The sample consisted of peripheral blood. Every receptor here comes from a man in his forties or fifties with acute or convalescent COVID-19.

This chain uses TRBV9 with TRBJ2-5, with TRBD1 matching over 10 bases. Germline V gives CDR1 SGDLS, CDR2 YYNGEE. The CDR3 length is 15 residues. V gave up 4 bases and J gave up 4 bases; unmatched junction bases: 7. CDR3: CASSPGQGFGETQYF. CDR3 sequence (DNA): TGTGCCAGCAGCCCGGGACAGGGGTTTGGAGAGACCCAGTACTTC. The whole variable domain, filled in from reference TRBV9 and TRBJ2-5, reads DSGVTQTPKHLITATGQRVTLRCSPRSGDLSVYWYQQSLDQGLQFLIQYYNGEERAKGNILERFSAQQFPDLHSELNLSSLELGDSALYFCASSPGQGFGETQYFGPGTRLLVL.

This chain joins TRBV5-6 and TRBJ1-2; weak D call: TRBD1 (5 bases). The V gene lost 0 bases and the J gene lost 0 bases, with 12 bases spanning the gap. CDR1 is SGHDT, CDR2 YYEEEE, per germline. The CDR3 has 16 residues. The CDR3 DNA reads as TGTGCCAGCAGCTTGGGGGGACTTTCAGCTAACTATGGCTACACCTTC. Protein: CASSLGGLSANYGYTF.

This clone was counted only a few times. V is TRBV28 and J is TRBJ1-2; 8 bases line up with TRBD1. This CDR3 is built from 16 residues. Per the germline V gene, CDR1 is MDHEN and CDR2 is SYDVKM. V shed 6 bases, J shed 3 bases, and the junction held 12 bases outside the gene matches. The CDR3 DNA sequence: TGTGCCAGCAGGACCCCAGGGGGCGGGCGGGACTATGGCTACACCTTC. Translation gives CASRTPGGGRDYGYTF.

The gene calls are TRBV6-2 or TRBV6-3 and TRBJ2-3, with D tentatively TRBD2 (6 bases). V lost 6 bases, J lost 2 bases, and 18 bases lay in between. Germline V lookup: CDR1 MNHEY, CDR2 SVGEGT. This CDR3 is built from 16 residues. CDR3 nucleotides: TGTGCCAGCAGACCTTCGGGACTTCTCGCCACAGATACGCAGTATTTT. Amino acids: CASRPSGLLATDTQYF.

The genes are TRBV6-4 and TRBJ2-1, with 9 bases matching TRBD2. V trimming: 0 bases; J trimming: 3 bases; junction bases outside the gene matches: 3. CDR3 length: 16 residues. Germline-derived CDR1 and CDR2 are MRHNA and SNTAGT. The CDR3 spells CASSDSAGGDYNEQFF. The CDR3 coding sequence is TGTGCCAGCAGTGACTCTGCGGGGGGGGACTACAATGAGCAGTTCTTC.

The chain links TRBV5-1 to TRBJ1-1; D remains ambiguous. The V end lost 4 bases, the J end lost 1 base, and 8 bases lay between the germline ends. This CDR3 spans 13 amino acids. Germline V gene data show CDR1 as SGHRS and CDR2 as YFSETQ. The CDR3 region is CASSLTKNTEAFF. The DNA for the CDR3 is TGCGCCAGCAGCCTGACTAAGAACACTGAAGCTTTCTTT.

The DNA of the CDR3 is TGTGCCATCAGTGGGTGGACTAGCGGGGAGAGTACCTACGAGCAGTACTTC. Translation gives CAISGWTSGESTYEQYF. The V call is TRBV10-3, the J call TRBJ2-7; 12 bases are a match to TRBD2. Trimming cost V 4 bases and J 2 bases; bases outside gene matches: 9. The CDR3 loop spans 17 amino acids. CDR1 ENHRY and CDR2 SYGVKD come from the germline V gene.

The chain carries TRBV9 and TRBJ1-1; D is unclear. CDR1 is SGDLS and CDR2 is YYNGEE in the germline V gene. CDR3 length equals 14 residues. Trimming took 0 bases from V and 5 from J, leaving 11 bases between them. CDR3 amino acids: CASSVEEESTEAFF. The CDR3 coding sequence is TGTGCCAGCAGCGTAGAGGAGGAGTCAACTGAAGCTTTCTTT.

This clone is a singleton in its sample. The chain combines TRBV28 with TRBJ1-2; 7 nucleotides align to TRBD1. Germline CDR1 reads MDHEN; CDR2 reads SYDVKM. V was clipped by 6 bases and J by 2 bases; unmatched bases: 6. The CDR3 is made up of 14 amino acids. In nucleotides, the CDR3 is TGTGCCAGCAGAAGGAGGGGGCTCAACTATGGCTACACCTTC. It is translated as CASRRRGLNYGYTF.

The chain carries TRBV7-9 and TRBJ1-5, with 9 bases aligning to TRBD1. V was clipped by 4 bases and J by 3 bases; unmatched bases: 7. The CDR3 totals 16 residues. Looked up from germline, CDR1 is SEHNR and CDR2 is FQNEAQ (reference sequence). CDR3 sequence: CASSSKGQGHNQPQHF. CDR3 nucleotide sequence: TGTGCCAGCAGCTCTAAGGGACAGGGACACAATCAGCCCCAGCATTTT.

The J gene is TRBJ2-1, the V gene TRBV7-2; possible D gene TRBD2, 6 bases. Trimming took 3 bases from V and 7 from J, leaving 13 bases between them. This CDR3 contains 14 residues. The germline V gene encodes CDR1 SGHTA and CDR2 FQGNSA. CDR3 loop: CASSLGGATNEQFF. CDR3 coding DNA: TGTGCCAGCAGCTTGGGCGGGGCAACTAATGAGCAGTTCTTC.

This chain's CDR3 is CAISEWDTTYEQYF. The CDR3 DNA sequence: TGTGCCATCAGTGAGTGGGACACCACCTACGAGCAGTACTTC. The chain combines TRBV10-3 with TRBJ2-7; the D gene is possibly TRBD1 (6 bases). Germline V gene data show CDR1 as ENHRY and CDR2 as SYGVKD. The CDR3 runs 14 residues. V was cut by 1 base and J by 2 bases, with 9 bases left in between.

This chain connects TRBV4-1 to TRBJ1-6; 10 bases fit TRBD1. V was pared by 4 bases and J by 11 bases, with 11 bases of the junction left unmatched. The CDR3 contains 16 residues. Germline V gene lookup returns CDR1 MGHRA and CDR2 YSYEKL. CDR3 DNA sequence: TGCGCCAGCAGCCTAACGCCGGGACAGGGGATGACACCCCTCCACTTT. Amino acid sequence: CASSLTPGQGMTPLHF.

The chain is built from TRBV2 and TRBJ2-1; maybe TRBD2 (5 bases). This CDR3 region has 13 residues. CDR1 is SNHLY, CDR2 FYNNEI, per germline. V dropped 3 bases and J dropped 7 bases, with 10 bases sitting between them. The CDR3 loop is CASSERRGNEQFF. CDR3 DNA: TGTGCCAGCAGTGAGAGACGGGGAAATGAGCAGTTCTTC.

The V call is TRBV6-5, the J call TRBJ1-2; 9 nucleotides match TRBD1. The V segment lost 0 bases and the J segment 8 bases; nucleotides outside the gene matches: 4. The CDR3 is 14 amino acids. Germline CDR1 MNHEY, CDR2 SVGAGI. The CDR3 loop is CASSYSGQGVGYTF. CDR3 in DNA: TGTGCCAGCAGTTACTCGGGACAGGGTGTCGGCTACACCTTC.

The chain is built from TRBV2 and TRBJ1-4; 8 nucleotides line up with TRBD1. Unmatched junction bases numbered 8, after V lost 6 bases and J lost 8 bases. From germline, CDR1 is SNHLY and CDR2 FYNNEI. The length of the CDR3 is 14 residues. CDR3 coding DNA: TGTGCCAGCAGGACGGACAGGGATTACGAAAAACTGTTTTTT. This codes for CASRTDRDYEKLFF.

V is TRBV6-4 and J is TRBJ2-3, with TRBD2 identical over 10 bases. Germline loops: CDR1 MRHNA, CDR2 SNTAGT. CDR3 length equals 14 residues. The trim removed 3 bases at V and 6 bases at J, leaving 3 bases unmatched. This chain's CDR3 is CASSEGLASDTQYF. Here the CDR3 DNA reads TGTGCCAGCAGTGAGGGACTAGCGTCTGATACGCAGTATTTT.

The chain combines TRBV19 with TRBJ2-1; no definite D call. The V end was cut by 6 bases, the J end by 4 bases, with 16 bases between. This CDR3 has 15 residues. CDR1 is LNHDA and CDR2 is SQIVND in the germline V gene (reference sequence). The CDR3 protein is CASSLTSVRYNEQFF. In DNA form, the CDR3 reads TGTGCCAGTAGCCTGACTTCGGTACGATACAATGAGCAGTTCTTC.

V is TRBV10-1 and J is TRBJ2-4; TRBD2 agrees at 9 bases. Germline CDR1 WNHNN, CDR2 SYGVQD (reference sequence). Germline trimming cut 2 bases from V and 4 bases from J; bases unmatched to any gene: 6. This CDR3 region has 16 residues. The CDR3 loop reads CASSEGLAGSKNIQYF. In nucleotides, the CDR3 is TGCGCCAGCAGTGAGGGCCTAGCGGGGTCTAAAAACATTCAGTACTTC.

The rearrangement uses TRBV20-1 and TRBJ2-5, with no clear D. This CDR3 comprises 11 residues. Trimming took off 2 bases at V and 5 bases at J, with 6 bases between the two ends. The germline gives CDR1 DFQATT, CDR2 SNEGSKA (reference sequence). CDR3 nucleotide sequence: TGCAGTGCTAGATCCGGGGAGACCCAGTACTTC. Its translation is CSARSGETQYF.

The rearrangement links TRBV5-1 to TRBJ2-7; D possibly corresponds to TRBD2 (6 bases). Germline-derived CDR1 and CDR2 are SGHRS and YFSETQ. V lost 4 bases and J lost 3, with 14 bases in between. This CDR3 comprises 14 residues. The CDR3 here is CASSPTVGGYEQYV. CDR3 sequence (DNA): TGCGCCAGCAGCCCTACAGTGGGGGGCTACGAGCAGTACGTC.

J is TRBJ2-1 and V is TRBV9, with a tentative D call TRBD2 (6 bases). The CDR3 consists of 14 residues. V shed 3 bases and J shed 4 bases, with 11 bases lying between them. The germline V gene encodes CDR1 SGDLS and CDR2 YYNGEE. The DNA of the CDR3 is TGTGCCAGCAGCGACCAACTAGCATACAATGAGCAGTTCTTC. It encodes CASSDQLAYNEQFF.